This is a list of T cell receptor beta chains from one sample in a study of cytomegalovirus exposure and HLA in healthy donors. Produced via immunoSEQ multiplex PCR; TCRdb's table is partial and in-frame only. This table has 150,000 to 200,000 clones, about 65% appearing once. The sequenced sample was PBMCs. The receptors were gathered from a woman aged 18-29 years in good health and CMV-seropositive. Each CDR3 is given with its conserved first and last residue. A D gene is named only where the DNA matches it firmly. A clone size is listed for some rows: how often the clone was seen (once, few, many), or a class if it is expanded.

CDR3nt: TGTGCCACCAGCAGAGTAGTGAGGATAGGCCGGGAGCAGTACTTC
CDR3aa: CATSRVVRIGREQYF
v_gene: TRBV15
d_gene: NA
abundance: NA
j_gene: TRBJ2-7

CDR3nt: TGTGCCAGCAGCTTAGGGAGTAGCGGGTCGAATGAGCAGTTCTTC
CDR3aa: CASSLGSSGSNEQFF
v_gene: TRBV7-9
d_gene: TRBD2
abundance: NA
j_gene: TRBJ2-1

CDR3nt: TGCGCCAGCAGTGTAGGGAGGGCCGGGGAGCTGTTTTTT
CDR3aa: CASSVGRAGELFF
v_gene: TRBV10-1
d_gene: TRBD2
abundance: NA
j_gene: TRBJ2-2

CDR3nt: TGCGCCAGCAGCTACTCACAGGGGGCGCGTGCAGCTTTCTTT
CDR3aa: CASSYSQGARAAFF
v_gene: TRBV5-1
d_gene: TRBD1
abundance: NA
j_gene: TRBJ1-1

CDR3nt: TGTGCCAGCAGCCAGGGACAGGGGAACACTGAAGCTTTCTTT
CDR3aa: CASSQGQGNTEAFF
v_gene: TRBV4-2
d_gene: TRBD1
abundance: few
j_gene: TRBJ1-1

CDR3nt: TGTGCCAGCAGCTTAGCGTCCGGACAGCTCTCCTACGAGCAGTACTTC
CDR3aa: CASSLASGQLSYEQYF
v_gene: TRBV7-2
d_gene: NA
abundance: NA
j_gene: TRBJ2-7

CDR3nt: TGTGCCAGTAGGTTAGCGGGGGGGCGTCTGAGCTCCTACAATGAGCAGTTCTTC
CDR3aa: CASRLAGGRLSSYNEQFF
v_gene: TRBV19
d_gene: TRBD2
abundance: NA
j_gene: TRBJ2-1

CDR3nt: TGCGCCAGCAGCGCGGAAGGACAGGGGGCGGGTGAAAAACTGTTTTTT
CDR3aa: CASSAEGQGAGEKLFF
v_gene: TRBV5-1
d_gene: TRBD1
abundance: NA
j_gene: TRBJ1-4

CDR3nt: TGCGCCAGCAGCCAAGGGGGTTCAGGGCACTACGAGCAGTACTTC
CDR3aa: CASSQGGSGHYEQYF
v_gene: TRBV4-3
d_gene: NA
abundance: once
j_gene: TRBJ2-7

CDR3nt: TGTGCCAGCAGTTTCCGACAGGGCGGCACAGATACGCAGTATTTT
CDR3aa: CASSFRQGGTDTQYF
v_gene: TRBV27
d_gene: TRBD1
abundance: NA
j_gene: TRBJ2-3

CDR3nt: TGTGCCAGCAGCTTAGCGGGACACTCCTACGAGCAGTACTTC
CDR3aa: CASSLAGHSYEQYF
v_gene: TRBV7-6
d_gene: NA
abundance: NA
j_gene: TRBJ2-7

CDR3nt: TGCGCCAGCAGCCCACGGTACGACAGGGAGGCTGGCTACACCTTC
CDR3aa: CASSPRYDREAGYTF
v_gene: TRBV5-1
d_gene: TRBD1
abundance: NA
j_gene: TRBJ1-2

CDR3nt: TGCGCCAGCAGCCAACCGACTAGCGGGGAGTACGAGCAGTACTTC
CDR3aa: CASSQPTSGEYEQYF
v_gene: TRBV4-1
d_gene: TRBD2
abundance: once
j_gene: TRBJ2-7

CDR3nt: TGTGCCAGCAGTTCAACAGGGGGCGGGAGTCACGAGCAGTACTTC
CDR3aa: CASSSTGGGSHEQYF
v_gene: TRBV28
d_gene: TRBD1
abundance: few
j_gene: TRBJ2-7

CDR3nt: TGTGCCAGCAGCTTAATAGCGGGGATATACGAGCAGTACTTC
CDR3aa: CASSLIAGIYEQYF
v_gene: TRBV7-2
d_gene: TRBD2
abundance: NA
j_gene: TRBJ2-7

CDR3nt: TGTGCCAGCAGCTTTGAGATCTACGAGCAGTACTTC
CDR3aa: CASSFEIYEQYF
v_gene: TRBV5-6
d_gene: NA
abundance: NA
j_gene: TRBJ2-7

CDR3nt: TGTGCCAGCAGCCAAGAACAGGGGAATTCACCCCTCCACTTT
CDR3aa: CASSQEQGNSPLHF
v_gene: TRBV14
d_gene: TRBD1
abundance: few
j_gene: TRBJ1-6